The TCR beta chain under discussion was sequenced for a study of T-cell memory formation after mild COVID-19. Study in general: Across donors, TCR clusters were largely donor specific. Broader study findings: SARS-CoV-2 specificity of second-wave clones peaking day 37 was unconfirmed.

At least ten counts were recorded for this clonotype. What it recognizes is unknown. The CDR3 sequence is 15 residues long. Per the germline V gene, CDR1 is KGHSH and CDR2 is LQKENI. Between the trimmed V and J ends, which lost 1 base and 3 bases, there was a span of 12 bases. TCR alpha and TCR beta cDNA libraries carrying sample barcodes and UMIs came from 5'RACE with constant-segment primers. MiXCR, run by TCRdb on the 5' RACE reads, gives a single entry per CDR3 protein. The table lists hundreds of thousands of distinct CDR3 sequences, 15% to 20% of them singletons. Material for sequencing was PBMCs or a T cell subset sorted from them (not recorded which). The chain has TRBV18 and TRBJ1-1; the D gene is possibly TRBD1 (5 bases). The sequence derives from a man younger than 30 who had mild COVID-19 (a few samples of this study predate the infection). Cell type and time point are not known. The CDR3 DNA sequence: TGTGCCAGCTCACCACAAGGGGAACCCCACACTGAAGCTTTCTTT. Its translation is CASSPQGEPHTEAFF.